This entry is about one T cell receptor (beta chain). The data derive from a study of OX40 agonist ivuxolimab in advanced cancers. Overall study: Dose-escalation subjects each had hepatocellular carcinoma, melanoma, renal cell or head and neck cancer.

CDR3 length: 15 residues. Trimming removed 0 bases from V and 1 base from J, with 4 bases in between. Germline lookup yields CDR1 SEHNR and CDR2 FQNEAQ (reference sequence). TCRdb keeps only in-frame clones here, not all; method: immunoSEQ multiplex PCR. This sample has over 50,000 clones, with over 75% found just once. The specimen was CD4+ or CD8+ T cells sorted from blood, collected in a trial of the OX40 agonist ivuxolimab. The origin of this receptor is an adult with an advanced solid tumor such as melanoma, head and neck, liver or kidney cancer. The chain links TRBV7-9 to TRBJ2-6; D unresolved. As DNA, the CDR3 is TGTGCCAGCAGCTTAGCAGGATCTGGGGCCAACGTCCTGACTTTC. This codes for CASSLAGSGANVLTF.